The 25 T cell receptor beta chains below come from one sample, sequenced in a study of blood T cell repertoires in COVID-19. Only in-frame clones appear in the TCRdb table, and some are missing; sequencing was by immunoSEQ multiplex PCR. The table has 210,000 or so clones, around 90% seen once; the top ten hold about 1.5%. Sequenced material: peripheral blood. Receptors originate from a man aged 18 to 35 with active or convalescent COVID-19.

The J gene is TRBJ1-2, the V gene TRBV27; D perhaps matches TRBD1 (6 bases). V lost 5 bases to trimming and J lost 4 bases, with 20 bases between them. Germline-derived CDR1 and CDR2 are MNHEY and SMNVEV (reference sequence). This CDR3 comprises 16 residues. The DNA for the CDR3 is TGTGCCAGCAGTACTAATCCAGGCCCAGGGGTCTATGGCTACACCTTC. Its protein product is CASSTNPGPGVYGYTF.

The genes are TRBV5-4 and TRBJ2-2, with 9 bases that match TRBD2. This CDR3 is 16 amino acids long. The germline CDR1 and CDR2 sequences are SGHNT and YYREEE (reference sequence). J lost 6 bases, V lost 0 bases, and 6 bases had no gene match. The CDR3 spells CASSLAGSGSPGELFF. The DNA of the CDR3 is TGTGCCAGCAGCTTGGCTGGTAGCGGGAGCCCCGGGGAGCTGTTTTTT.

The chain employs TRBV12-3 or TRBV12-4 and TRBJ1-4; D call uncertain. Trimming removed 4 bases from V and 5 bases from J, with 8 bases in between. There are 13 residues in the CDR3. Here the CDR3 DNA reads TGTGCCAGCAGTTCGGGGATCAATGAAAAACTGTTTTTT. This translates into CASSSGINEKLFF.

The chain combines TRBV2 with TRBJ1-1; 7 bases match TRBD1. This CDR3 contains 13 residues. Germline CDR1 and CDR2: SNHLY and FYNNEI. The trim removed 10 bases at V and 7 bases at J, leaving 12 bases unmatched. This chain's CDR3 is CATASRGLFEAFF. Written as DNA, the CDR3 is TGTGCCACCGCGTCCAGGGGGTTGTTTGAAGCTTTCTTT.

The gene calls are TRBV6-5 and TRBJ2-7, with a tentative D call TRBD1 (6 bases). Germline CDR1 MNHEY, CDR2 SVGAGI. V was clipped by 5 bases and J by 6 bases, with 8 bases between them. The CDR3 is 11 residues long. The chain's CDR3 is CASSRGGEQYF. In nucleotides, the CDR3 is TGTGCCAGCAGTAGAGGGGGCGAGCAGTACTTC.

The chain joins TRBV27 to TRBJ1-4, with a weak D call TRBD1 (5 bases). The ends were cut back, 4 bases at V and 6 bases at J, with 9 bases in the middle. CDR3 size: 13 residues. Germline CDR1 and CDR2: MNHEY and SMNVEV (reference sequence). CDR3 sequence (DNA): TGTGCCAGCAGTTCTCAGGGTTATGAAAAACTGTTTTTT. Its protein product is CASSSQGYEKLFF. Full variable domain (rest looked up from reference TRBV27 and TRBJ1-4): EAQVTQNPRYLITVTGKKLTVTCSQNMNHEYMSWYRQDPGLGLRQIYYSMNVEVTDKGDVPEGYKVSRKEKRNFPLILESPSPNQTSLYFCASSSQGYEKLFFGSGTQLSVL.

The chain carries TRBV10-2 and TRBJ1-2; 8 bases align to TRBD1. The germline CDR1 and CDR2 sequences are WSHSY and SAAADI. The CDR3 contains 13 residues. V gave up 4 bases and J gave up 6 bases; unmatched junction bases: 4. CDR3 amino acids: CASSGGTGDGYTF. The CDR3 DNA reads TGCGCCAGCAGTGGCGGGACAGGCGATGGCTACACCTTC.

V gene TRBV27 combines with J gene TRBJ1-3; possibly TRBD1 for D (6 bases). Trimming left V 5 bases short and J 4 bases short, with 12 bases between. Germline CDR1 reads MNHEY; CDR2 reads SMNVEV (reference sequence). This CDR3 comprises 14 residues. CDR3 nucleotides: TGTGCCAGCAGTACCTACAGGGAGGGAAACACCATATATTTT. Translation gives CASSTYREGNTIYF.

This chain uses TRBV7-3 with TRBJ2-3; 11 bases are a match to TRBD2. Germline CDR1 is SGHTA and CDR2 is FQGTGA. The CDR3 length is 15 residues. V shed 3 bases, J shed 2 bases, and the junction held 1 base outside the gene matches. The CDR3 DNA is TGTGCCAGCAGCTTGACTAGCGGGACCACAGATACGCAGTATTTT. This encodes CASSLTSGTTDTQYF.

The count of this clone is one. The chain is built from TRBV10-1 and TRBJ2-7; D might be TRBD1 (5 bases). V was shortened by 5 bases and J by 2 bases, with 13 bases between the two germline ends. The CDR3 runs to 14 residues. The V gene's germline CDR1 is WNHNN and CDR2 SYGVQD (reference sequence). The CDR3 DNA reads as TGCGCCAGCAGTCCCACAGGTACCACCTACGAGCAGTACTTC. This sequence encodes CASSPTGTTYEQYF.

This clone was seen once. This sequence joins TRBV2 and TRBJ2-1; 13 bases align to TRBD2. This CDR3 contains 19 residues. V dropped 2 bases and J dropped 6; count of bases not matched to a gene: 13. Per the germline V gene, CDR1 is SNHLY and CDR2 is FYNNEI. This CDR3 reads CASSERGLAGVQTLNEQFF. Here the CDR3 DNA reads TGTGCCAGCAGTGAACGTGGACTAGCGGGAGTCCAGACCCTCAATGAGCAGTTCTTC.

This clone was counted at least ten times. This chain joins TRBV5-1 and TRBJ1-1; D perhaps matches TRBD1 (5 bases). The CDR3 contains 15 residues. Germline lookup yields CDR1 SGHRS and CDR2 YFSETQ. V lost 4 bases and J 5 bases, leaving 18 bases between the germline ends. In DNA, the CDR3 is TGCGCCAGCAGCCCCCGGTGGGGGGAGCGGACTGAAGCTTTCTTT. It translates to CASSPRWGERTEAFF.

As regards this clone: In the same sample, other DNA sequences code for this CDR3. J is TRBJ2-7 and V is TRBV11-2, with 14 bases identical to TRBD2. V shed 3 bases and J 3 bases; nucleotides not matched to a gene: 1. The CDR3 consists of 15 residues. CDR1 SGHAT and CDR2 FQNNGV come from the germline V gene. The CDR3 region has the DNA TGTGCCAGCAGCTTCGGACTAGCGGGAGGCTACGAGCAGTACTTC. Residues: CASSFGLAGGYEQYF. Looking up the rest from reference TRBV11-2 and TRBJ2-7 gives the full variable domain: EAGVAQSPRYKIIEKRQSVAFWCNPISGHATLYWYQQILGQGPKLLIQFQNNGVVDDSQLPKDRFSAERLKGVDSTLKIQPAKLEDSAVYLCASSFGLAGGYEQYFGPGTRLTVT.

Concerning this clone: Other DNA sequences in this specimen translate into the identical CDR3. The chain carries TRBV30 and TRBJ2-2, with 12 bases lining up with TRBD2. Germline CDR1 is GTSNPN and CDR2 is SVGIG (reference sequence). CDR3 length: 16 residues. J gave up 2 bases and V 5 bases, and 6 bases lay outside the gene matches. DNA of the CDR3: TGTGCCTGGGGCGGACTAGCGGGATCAAACACCGGGGAGCTGTTTTTT. Protein sequence: CAWGGLAGSNTGELFF. The full variable domain, completed using reference TRBV30 and TRBJ2-2, is SQTIHQWPATLVQPVGSPLSLECTVEGTSNPNLYWYRQAAGRGLQLLFYSVGIGQISSEVPQNLSASRPQDRQFILSSKKLLLSDSGFYLCAWGGLAGSNTGELFFGEGSRLTVL.

The chain joins TRBV6-4 to TRBJ2-3; 9 bases agree with TRBD2. This CDR3 has 15 amino acids. The trim removed 6 bases at V and 0 bases at J, leaving 4 bases unmatched. CDR1 is MRHNA and CDR2 is SNTAGT in the germline V gene. The CDR3 region is CASSSSGASTDTQYF. Written as DNA, the CDR3 is TGTGCCAGCAGCTCTAGCGGGGCTAGCACAGATACGCAGTATTTT.

V and J are TRBV4-2 and TRBJ1-1, with D possibly TRBD1 on 6 matching bases. This CDR3 is built from 14 residues. Germline CDR1 and CDR2: LGHNA and YNFKEQ. The CDR3, as DNA: TGTGCAACCCGCCGGGGGGCCGGGAACACTGAAGCTTTCTTT. Its protein product is CATRRGAGNTEAFF.

This chain connects TRBV6-5 to TRBJ2-3; D not certain. Germline-derived CDR1 and CDR2 are MNHEY and SVGAGI. The CDR3 extends over 11 amino acids. Trimming cost V 8 bases and J 11 bases, with 14 bases left between them. CDR3 amino acids: CASGLPSEQYF. The CDR3 nucleotides read TGTGCCAGCGGCCTTCCTAGTGAGCAGTATTTT.

J is TRBJ2-7 and V is TRBV5-1, with 10 bases lining up with TRBD2. The junction had 7 bases not matched to a gene; V was cut back by 0 bases and J by 7 bases. The germline CDR1 and CDR2 sequences are SGHRS and YFSETQ. The CDR3 is 15 amino acids. CDR3 coding DNA: TGCGCCAGCAGCTTGGGCCTAGCGGGAGAGGGGGAGCAGTACTTC. Protein sequence: CASSLGLAGEGEQYF.

The chain uses TRBV4-2 and TRBJ2-1; D is perhaps TRBD2 (5 bases). The length of the CDR3 is 16 residues. The germline V gene has CDR1 LGHNA and CDR2 YNFKEQ. The V end lost 1 base, the J end lost 3 bases, and 13 bases lay between the germline ends. CDR3 DNA sequence: TGTGCCAGCAGCCAAGGGGTGCGGGCAGACTACAATGAGCAGTTCTTC. It codes for CASSQGVRADYNEQFF.

The chain couples TRBV7-8 to TRBJ2-7; 9 nucleotides match TRBD2. Losses at the gene ends were 5 bases for V and 6 bases for J; bases not matched to a gene: 8. This CDR3 is 14 amino acids long. Per the germline V gene, CDR1 is SGHVS and CDR2 is FQNEAQ. CDR3 DNA sequence: TGTGCCAGCAGCCCTCGGATAGCGGGAGCCGAGCAGTACTTC. Translation gives CASSPRIAGAEQYF.

This chain joins TRBV28 and TRBJ1-4, with 7 bases matching TRBD1. The ends lost 5 bases at V and 2 bases at J; junction bases unmatched: 2. The CDR3 length is 14 residues. Germline CDR1 reads MDHEN; CDR2 reads SYDVKM. The CDR3 loop is CASSPRGTNEKLFF. In DNA, the CDR3 is TGTGCCAGCAGTCCCAGGGGGACTAATGAAAAACTGTTTTTT.

The V and J genes are TRBV29-1 and TRBJ2-2; D gene uncertain. This CDR3 comprises 14 residues. Germline CDR1 SQVTM, CDR2 ANQGSEA. The V end was cut by 4 bases, the J end by 1 base, with 10 bases between. In nucleotides, the CDR3 is TGCAGCGTTGGGCAGGTCGTGAACACCGGGGAGCTGTTTTTT. Protein: CSVGQVVNTGELFF.

The rearrangement joins TRBV5-1 to TRBJ2-7; D may be TRBD2 (6 bases). CDR3 length: 18 residues. Germline CDR1 and CDR2: SGHRS and YFSETQ. V lost 2 bases to trimming and J lost 6 bases, with 27 bases between them. The CDR3 DNA reads TGCGCCAGCAGCTTTGCGACGGCGGTCCCGTTCCTAGCGTCCGAGCAGTACTTC. This gives the protein CASSFATAVPFLASEQYF.

This sequence joins TRBV4-3 and TRBJ1-1; D gene ambiguous. V gave up 4 bases and J gave up 3 bases, with 9 bases separating them. CDR1 LGHNA and CDR2 YSLEER come from the germline V gene. There are 13 residues in the CDR3. The CDR3 region has the DNA TGCGCCAGCAGCCCGAGCCCGCACACTGAAGCTTTCTTT. Protein product: CASSPSPHTEAFF.

The genes are TRBV4-2 and TRBJ1-5; D is possibly TRBD1 (6 bases). The germline V gene encodes CDR1 LGHNA and CDR2 YNFKEQ. This CDR3 contains 15 residues. Deletions cut 0 bases from V and 7 bases from J, with 13 bases between. The DNA for the CDR3 is TGTGCCAGCAGCCAAGAGCCGGGACACCAGCAGCCCCAGCATTTT. Translated, it gives CASSQEPGHQQPQHF.